These 29 T cell receptor beta chains came from one sample sequenced in a study of blood T cells in healthy people across ages. A J-beta primer mix and a sample-barcoded 5' primer were used in a second PCR of roughly 7 to 12 cycles. TCRdb re-called the 5' RACE reads with MiXCR, one entry per CDR3 protein. The sample contains approximately 780,000 distinct CDR3 sequences, roughly 26% of which appear only once. This sample was also put to use in a study of T cells of mothers and their children.

Sequences were obtained from blood. All receptors derive from a boy aged 5-17 years in good health.

In its sample, this clonotype was seen a few times. The chain uses TRBV5-1 and TRBJ2-1; 8 bases are shared with TRBD1. Germline trimming cut 3 bases from V and 5 bases from J; bases unmatched to any gene: 13. Germline V gene lookup returns CDR1 SGHRS and CDR2 YFSETQ. The CDR3 has 17 amino acids. The CDR3 spells CASSWGKPGQADNEQFF. DNA for the CDR3: TGCGCCAGCAGCTGGGGGAAACCGGGACAGGCTGACAATGAGCAGTTCTTC.

This clonotype has only a few counts. This sequence joins TRBV6-5 and TRBJ1-4; no reliable D call. CDR3 length: 15 amino acids. Germline CDR1 and CDR2: MNHEY and SVGAGI. V was clipped by 6 bases and J by 8 bases, with 19 bases between them. The CDR3 reads CASRTSSLGSEKLFF. For the CDR3, the DNA is TGTGCCAGCAGGACGTCGTCCTTGGGGTCCGAAAAACTGTTTTTT.

V gene TRBV20-1 combines with J gene TRBJ1-2, with D hard to call. Germline V gives CDR1 DFQATT, CDR2 SNEGSKA (reference sequence). The CDR3 is 16 amino acids. V shed 1 base and J shed 3 bases, with 18 bases lying between them. This CDR3 reads CSARVRREELYYGYTF. Written as DNA, the CDR3 is TGCAGTGCTAGAGTGAGAAGGGAAGAACTCTACTATGGCTACACCTTC.

V gene TRBV4-3 combines with J gene TRBJ2-3; TRBD2 matches at 9 bases. V lost 0 bases, J lost 1 base, and 8 bases stayed unmatched. The CDR3 loop spans 18 amino acids. CDR1 and CDR2 (germline): LGHNA, YSLEER. CDR3 protein: CASSQDGVSGSGTDTQYF. CDR3 nucleotide sequence: TGCGCCAGCAGCCAAGATGGAGTTAGCGGGAGTGGCACAGATACGCAGTATTTT.

The V and J genes are TRBV12-3 or TRBV12-4 and TRBJ1-4, with D hard to call. Trimming left V 4 bases short and J 7 bases short, with 13 bases between. The CDR3 consists of 14 residues. Here the CDR3 DNA reads TGTGCCAGCAGTTCCGAGGGAGGTGGTGAAAAACTGTTTTTT. Its translation: CASSSEGGGEKLFF.

This clonotype has only a few counts. The J gene is TRBJ2-3, the V gene TRBV28; no definite D call. The CDR3 extends over 14 amino acids. Germline values: CDR1 MDHEN, CDR2 SYDVKM. Trimming left V 9 bases short and J 0 bases short, with 13 bases between. This CDR3 reads CASYVSGSTDTQYF. In DNA form, the CDR3 reads TGTGCCAGTTACGTATCCGGTAGCACAGATACGCAGTATTTT.

This chain connects TRBV20-1 to TRBJ2-5; possibly TRBD2 for D (6 bases). The better agreement between TRBJ2-1 and the DNA end casts doubt on the J call. The V gene's germline CDR1 is DFQATT and CDR2 SNEGSKA (reference sequence). This CDR3 spans 16 amino acids. The CDR3 loop is CSATSSLEGLEDEQFF. CDR3 coding DNA: TGCAGTGCCACTTCCTCCTTGGAGGGCCTGGAGGATGAGCAGTTCTTC.

The V gene is TRBV10-3, the J gene TRBJ2-2; 9 nucleotides agree with TRBD2. J was trimmed by 3 bases and V by 9 bases; bases with no gene match: 8. CDR1 is ENHRY and CDR2 is SYGVKD in the germline V gene. The CDR3 runs to 15 residues. CDR3 in amino acids: CAMKPSGGYTGELFF. The CDR3 region has the DNA TGTGCCATGAAACCCAGCGGGGGGTACACCGGGGAGCTGTTTTTT.

There are a few counts of this clonotype. The CDR3 is CASSSLLSTDTQYF. The CDR3 DNA is TGTGCCAGCAGTTCACTTCTTAGCACAGATACGCAGTATTTT. The V call is TRBV27, the J call TRBJ2-3; D ambiguous. This CDR3 comprises 14 residues. Germline values: CDR1 MNHEY, CDR2 SMNVEV (reference sequence). Trimming left V 4 bases short and J 0 bases short, with 8 bases between.

This clonotype was counted between two and nine times. This rearrangement joins TRBV14 to TRBJ1-6; no reliable D call. CDR1 and CDR2 (germline): SGHDN, FVKESK. This CDR3 comprises 16 residues. Deletions cut 4 bases from V and 4 bases from J, with 14 bases between. CDR3 nucleotides: TGTGCCAGCAGCCTCTATGGGCGGGGTTATAATTCACCCCTCCACTTT. It is translated as CASSLYGRGYNSPLHF.

This chain connects TRBV6-8 to TRBJ2-2, with 7 bases identical to TRBD2. V gave up 11 bases and J gave up 7 bases; unmatched junction bases: 10. CDR3 length: 13 amino acids. Germline values: CDR1 MNHGY, CDR2 SAAAGT. CDR3 in amino acids: CAAESGAGGELFF. The CDR3 nucleotides are TGTGCCGCCGAAAGCGGGGCTGGCGGGGAGCTGTTTTTT.

This clonotype has a handful of counts. The rearrangement links TRBV29-1 to TRBJ2-5, with D tentatively TRBD1 or TRBD2 (5 bases each). The CDR3 covers 15 residues. V lost 4 bases to trimming and J lost 4 bases, with 19 bases between them. In germline, CDR1 is SQVTM, CDR2 ANQGSEA. The CDR3 sequence: CSVGVGTRRGETQYF. The CDR3 DNA sequence: TGCAGCGTTGGGGTGGGGACCAGACGGGGAGAGACCCAGTACTTC. Together with reference TRBV29-1 and TRBJ2-5, the CDR3 gives the full variable domain: SAVISQKPSRDICQRGTSLTIQCQVDSQVTMMFWYRQQPGQSLTLIATANQGSEATYESGFVIDKFPISRPNLTFSTLTVSNMSPEDSSIYLCSVGVGTRRGETQYFGPGTRLLVL.

Comment on this clonotype: At one boundary the junction diverges from the germline segment, which might be a read error. The chain has TRBV6-5 and TRBJ2-5; no clear D gene. The CDR3 length is 15 residues. In germline, CDR1 is MNHEY, CDR2 SVGAGI. CDR3 nucleotide sequence: TGTGCCAGCAGTTACAACCGGCCTCCCCAAGAGACCCAGCACTTC. Translated, it gives CASSYNRPPQETQHF.

This chain uses TRBV20-1 with TRBJ2-7; 9 nucleotides line up with TRBD1. This CDR3 is built from 15 residues. V lost 3 bases to trimming and J lost 2 bases; unmatched junction nucleotides: 8. Germline assignment: CDR1 DFQATT and CDR2 SNEGSKA (reference sequence). The CDR3 sequence: CSARGSGQGAYEQYF. The CDR3 bases are TGCAGTGCTAGGGGTTCGGGACAGGGCGCCTACGAGCAGTACTTC.

The table lists this clonotype with a few counts. This chain connects TRBV25-1 to TRBJ1-1; 7 nucleotides line up with TRBD1. The germline CDR1 and CDR2 sequences are MGHDK and SYGVNS. The CDR3 has 11 amino acids. Trimming cost V 6 bases and J 11 bases; bases outside gene matches: 6. The CDR3 nucleotides are TGTGCCAGCAGGCGACAGGGCTTGGCTTTCTTT. Translating it yields CASRRQGLAFF. Drawing the rest from reference TRBV25-1 and TRBJ1-1, the complete variable domain is EADIYQTPRYLVIGTGKKITLECSQTMGHDKMYWYQQDPGMELHLIHYSYGVNSTEKGDLSSESTVSRIRTEHFPLTLESARPSHTSQYLCASRRQGLAFFGQGTRLTVV.

The sample holds a few counts of this clonotype. The chain combines TRBV4-1 with TRBJ2-1; D is unresolved. V was shortened by 2 bases and J by 8 bases, with 7 bases between the two germline ends. Germline lookup yields CDR1 MGHRA and CDR2 YSYEKL. The CDR3 loop spans 12 amino acids. The CDR3 nucleotides are TGCGCCAGCAGCCAATTGATGGATGAGCAGTTCTTC. It specifies CASSQLMDEQFF.

The rearrangement uses TRBV28 and TRBJ2-7; either TRBD1 or TRBD2 may supply D (6 bases each). V was pared by 6 bases and J by 0 bases, with 18 bases between. CDR1 MDHEN and CDR2 SYDVKM come from the germline V gene. The CDR3 is 16 residues long. CDR3 nucleotide sequence: TGTGCCAGCAGCCTTGGGGGGCAGGGTTCCTCCTACGAGCAGTACTTC. This codes for CASSLGGQGSSYEQYF.

At least ten counts were recorded for this clonotype. The chain links TRBV12-3 or TRBV12-4 to TRBJ2-7; D is unresolved. This CDR3 contains 14 residues. Trimming removed 2 bases from V and 2 bases from J, with 10 bases in between. The CDR3, as DNA: TGTGCCAGCAGTTTATCAGGAGACACCTACGAGCAGTACTTC. Its protein product is CASSLSGDTYEQYF.

This clonotype has more than one count but fewer than ten. V and J are TRBV12-3 or TRBV12-4 and TRBJ1-4, with D hard to call. CDR3 length: 15 amino acids. Trimming took 1 base from V and 3 from J, leaving 9 bases between them. CDR3 DNA sequence: TGTGCCAGCAGTTTAGGTGGTGTAGCTAATGAAAAACTGTTTTTT. Protein sequence: CASSLGGVANEKLFF.

The chain combines TRBV20-1 with TRBJ2-7; perhaps TRBD1 as D (5 bases). Per the germline V gene, CDR1 is DFQATT and CDR2 is SNEGSKA (reference sequence). V was pared by 5 bases and J by 7 bases, with 15 bases between. The length of the CDR3 is 12 residues. Here the CDR3 DNA reads TGCAGTGCTGGGATGACAGCGAGGGAGCAGTACTTC. As protein: CSAGMTAREQYF.

This clonotype was seen a handful of times. One end of the junction varies from germline; a read error may be responsible. This rearrangement joins TRBV7-6 to TRBJ2-1; D is unresolved. The DNA end favors TRBJ2-5, so the J call may be wrong. The CDR3 runs to 10 residues. Germline assignment: CDR1 SGHVS and CDR2 FNYEAQ. The CDR3 DNA follows: TGTGCCGGCAGAGGAGAGACCCAGTACTTC. It encodes CAGRGETQYF.

CDR3 loop: CAWGAGQGISYEQYF. The CDR3 nucleotides are TGTGCCTGGGGGGCCGGACAGGGGATCTCCTACGAGCAGTACTTC. The chain combines TRBV30 with TRBJ2-7, with 9 bases lining up with TRBD1. The CDR3 loop spans 15 amino acids. Germline trimming cut 5 bases from V and 0 bases from J; bases unmatched to any gene: 8. Germline V lookup: CDR1 GTSNPN, CDR2 SVGIG (reference sequence). Full variable domain (outside the CDR3, taken from reference TRBV30 and TRBJ2-7): SQTIHQWPATLVQPVGSPLSLECTVEGTSNPNLYWYRQAAGRGLQLLFYSVGIGQISSEVPQNLSASRPQDRQFILSSKKLLLSDSGFYLCAWGAGQGISYEQYFGPGTRLTVT.

The chain couples TRBV4-1 to TRBJ1-3; 12 bases are a match to TRBD1. The germline V gene has CDR1 MGHRA and CDR2 YSYEKL. This CDR3 is built from 18 residues. The V segment lost 2 bases and the J segment 6 bases; nucleotides outside the gene matches: 11. The CDR3 sequence is CASSQLPTGTGGKNTIYF. In DNA form, the CDR3 reads TGCGCCAGCAGCCAACTACCTACCGGGACAGGGGGCAAAAACACCATATATTTT.

This clonotype showed up just a few times. The chain recombines TRBV10-3 with TRBJ2-5; TRBD1 matches at 7 bases. The J segment lost 1 base and the V segment lost 3 bases, leaving 8 bases of the junction unmatched. CDR3 length equals 16 residues. The germline V gene has CDR1 ENHRY and CDR2 SYGVKD. The CDR3 here is CAISDPQGRGQETQYF. For the CDR3, the DNA is TGTGCCATCAGTGACCCACAGGGGCGAGGCCAAGAGACCCAGTACTTC.

This clonotype was observed a handful of times. V and J are TRBV27 and TRBJ2-5; D might be TRBD2 (5 bases). The J call is uncertain, as TRBJ2-1 better fits the DNA end. In germline, CDR1 is MNHEY, CDR2 SMNVEV (reference sequence). The CDR3 is made up of 14 amino acids. In DNA, the CDR3 is TGTGCCAGCAGCCGACCGTTCACTAGCAATGAGCAGTTCTTC. It is translated as CASSRPFTSNEQFF.

This clonotype was seen only a few times. This chain uses TRBV30 with TRBJ2-5; 14 bases are shared with TRBD2. The J segment lost 5 bases and the V segment lost 8 bases, leaving 4 bases of the junction unmatched. Germline CDR1 reads GTSNPN; CDR2 reads SVGIG (reference sequence). The CDR3 covers 13 residues. The CDR3 DNA is TGTGCCACGGGACTAGCGGGGGCGGAGACCCAGTACTTC. Translation: CATGLAGAETQYF.

The rearrangement uses TRBV12-3 or TRBV12-4 and TRBJ1-4; possibly TRBD1 for D (6 bases). V shed 3 bases and J shed 8 bases, with 16 bases lying between them. The CDR3 has 15 residues. The DNA of the CDR3 is TGTGCCAGCAGTTTTGAAGGGGGAGCAGAAGAAAAACTGTTTTTT. It is translated as CASSFEGGAEEKLFF.

The rearrangement links TRBV20-1 to TRBJ1-1; 10 bases match TRBD1. V lost 2 bases, J lost 2 bases, and 8 bases stayed unmatched. Germline V gene sequence: CDR1 DFQATT, CDR2 SNEGSKA (reference sequence). The CDR3 is made up of 16 amino acids. CDR3 amino acids: CSARRGDRGFNTEAFF. CDR3 DNA: TGCAGTGCTAGAAGGGGGGACAGGGGTTTTAACACTGAAGCTTTCTTT.

The chain uses TRBV29-1 and TRBJ2-4; perhaps TRBD1 as D (6 bases). The CDR3 runs 15 residues. V was shortened by 6 bases and J by 4 bases, with 19 bases between the two germline ends. Germline loops: CDR1 SQVTM, CDR2 ANQGSEA. The CDR3 loop reads CSVGADDRFKNIQYF. For the CDR3, the DNA is TGCAGCGTGGGGGCTGACGACAGATTTAAAAACATTCAGTACTTC.